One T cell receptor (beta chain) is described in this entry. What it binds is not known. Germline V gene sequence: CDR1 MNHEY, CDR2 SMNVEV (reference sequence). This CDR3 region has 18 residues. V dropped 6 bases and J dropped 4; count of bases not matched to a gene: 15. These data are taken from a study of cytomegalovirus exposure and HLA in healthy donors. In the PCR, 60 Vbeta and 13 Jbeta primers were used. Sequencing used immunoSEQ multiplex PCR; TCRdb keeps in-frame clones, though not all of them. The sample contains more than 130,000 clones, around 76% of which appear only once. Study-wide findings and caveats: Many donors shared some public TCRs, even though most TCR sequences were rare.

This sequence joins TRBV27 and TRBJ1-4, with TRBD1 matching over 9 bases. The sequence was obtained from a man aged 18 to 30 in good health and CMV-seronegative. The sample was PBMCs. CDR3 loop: CASSPGGDRVTLNEKLFF. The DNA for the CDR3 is TGTGCCAGCAGCCCAGGCGGGGACAGGGTAACCCTTAATGAAAAACTGTTTTTT. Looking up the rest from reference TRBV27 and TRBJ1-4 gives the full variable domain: EAQVTQNPRYLITVTGKKLTVTCSQNMNHEYMSWYRQDPGLGLRQIYYSMNVEVTDKGDVPEGYKVSRKEKRNFPLILESPSPNQTSLYFCASSPGGDRVTLNEKLFFGSGTQLSVL.